Below, 14 T cell receptor beta chains from the same sample are listed, as sequenced in a study of blood T cell repertoires in COVID-19. Sequencing used immunoSEQ multiplex PCR; TCRdb keeps in-frame clones, though not all of them. This repertoire shows about 240,000 clones, around four fifths found once; its top ten account for around 12%. The sample was peripheral blood. These receptors were collected from a woman aged 55-70 years with active or convalescent COVID-19.

J is TRBJ2-3 and V is TRBV5-1; possibly TRBD2 for D (6 bases). Trimming stripped 2 bases from V and 2 bases from J, with 21 bases between. CDR1 is SGHRS, CDR2 YFSETQ, per germline. The CDR3 extends over 18 amino acids. CDR3 sequence reads: CASSFPRDSLGSTDTQYF. The DNA for the CDR3 is TGCGCCAGCAGCTTCCCACGGGACTCCTTAGGATCCACAGATACGCAGTATTTT.

This sequence joins TRBV4-1 and TRBJ2-2, with D tentatively TRBD2 (6 bases). The germline V gene has CDR1 MGHRA and CDR2 YSYEKL. There are 14 residues in the CDR3. V was shortened by 5 bases and J by 6 bases, with 13 bases between the two germline ends. This chain's CDR3 is CASSASTGAGELFF. CDR3 nucleotide sequence: TGCGCCAGCAGCGCGTCGACGGGAGCCGGGGAGCTGTTTTTT.

This chain connects TRBV6-4 to TRBJ2-6; D remains ambiguous. The V and J ends lost 2 bases and 0 bases respectively, with 14 bases between them. Germline V CDR1 and CDR2: MRHNA, SNTAGT. The CDR3 loop spans 18 amino acids. This CDR3 is CASSDSGRSSSGANVLTF. For the CDR3, the DNA is TGTGCCAGCAGTGACAGTGGCAGATCAAGCTCTGGGGCCAACGTCCTGACTTTC.

This chain links TRBV18 with TRBJ2-2; TRBD2 matches 12 bases. V trimming: 2 bases; J trimming: 7 bases; junction bases outside the gene matches: 14. Germline V gene data show CDR1 as KGHSH and CDR2 as LQKENI. The CDR3 is made up of 19 amino acids. DNA for the CDR3: TGTGCCAGCTCACCATACAAGACTAGCGGGGGAAATTTTGGCGGGGAGCTGTTTTTT. Translating it yields CASSPYKTSGGNFGGELFF.

The rearrangement links TRBV5-6 to TRBJ1-3; maybe TRBD1 (5 bases). Germline loops: CDR1 SGHDT, CDR2 YYEEEE. There are 15 residues in the CDR3. V was shortened by 4 bases and J by 0 bases, with 11 bases between the two germline ends. CDR3 coding DNA: TGTGCCAGCAGCAGGGGACTTTTCTCTGGAAACACCATATATTTT. Its translation is CASSRGLFSGNTIYF.

This chain joins TRBV13 and TRBJ1-4; perhaps TRBD1 as D (6 bases). This CDR3 contains 15 residues. Germline CDR1 is PRHDT and CDR2 is FYEKMQ (reference sequence). V lost 1 base, J lost 5 bases, and 11 bases lay in between. The CDR3 protein is CASSLVGGQNEKLFF. Written as DNA, the CDR3 is TGTGCCAGCAGCTTAGTGGGGGGGCAGAATGAAAAACTGTTTTTT. Together with reference TRBV13 and TRBJ1-4, the CDR3 gives the full variable domain: AAGVIQSPRHLIKEKRETATLKCYPIPRHDTVYWYQQGPGQDPQFLISFYEKMQSDKGSIPDRFSAQQFSDYHSELNMSSLELGDSALYFCASSLVGGQNEKLFFGSGTQLSVL.

J is TRBJ1-5 and V is TRBV28, with D possibly TRBD1 on 5 matching bases. The germline CDR1 and CDR2 sequences are MDHEN and SYDVKM. The CDR3 is 12 amino acids. V was shortened by 11 bases and J by 4 bases, with 12 bases between the two germline ends. The CDR3 bases are TGTGCCGGTTCCGGGGGGAATCAGCCCCAGCATTTT. It yields the protein CAGSGGNQPQHF.

About this clone: The junction departs from the called germline gene at one end, perhaps through a read error. The rearrangement links TRBV18 to TRBJ2-6, with TRBD2 as a possible D gene (6 bases). Germline V gives CDR1 KGHSH, CDR2 LQKENI. The CDR3 is made up of 17 amino acids. The CDR3 loop is CTSSAGSWDSGANVLTF. The CDR3 DNA is TGTACCAGCTCAGCCGGGAGTTGGGATTCTGGGGCCAACGTCCTGACTTTC. Drawing the rest from reference TRBV18 and TRBJ2-6, the complete variable domain is NAGVMQNPRHLVRRRGQEARLRCSPMKGHSHVYWYRQLPEEGLKFMVYLQKENIIDESGMPKERFSAEFPKEGPSILRIQQVVRGDSAAYFCTSSAGSWDSGANVLTFGAGSRLTVL.

This clone has just one count. V is TRBV5-1 and J is TRBJ1-1; 7 bases align to TRBD1. The germline V gene has CDR1 SGHRS and CDR2 YFSETQ. The V gene end was trimmed by 2 bases and the J gene end by 1 base; junction bases not matched to a gene: 5. The CDR3 length is 15 residues. Here the CDR3 DNA reads TGCGCCAGCAGCTTAGACAGGGTGCCGAACACTGAAGCTTTCTTT. This codes for CASSLDRVPNTEAFF.

The chain combines TRBV24-1 with TRBJ2-7; D might be TRBD1 (5 bases). Germline values: CDR1 KGHDR, CDR2 SFDVKD. V shed 0 bases and J shed 2 bases, with 7 bases lying between them. The CDR3 loop spans 14 amino acids. In nucleotides, the CDR3 is TGTGCCACCAGTGATTTGGACAGTCCCTACGAGCAGTACTTC. It yields the protein CATSDLDSPYEQYF.

The chain links TRBV30 to TRBJ2-5; tentatively, D is TRBD2 (6 bases). This CDR3 is built from 17 residues. V gave up 2 bases and J gave up 4 bases, with 23 bases separating them. Germline CDR1 GTSNPN, CDR2 SVGIG (reference sequence). The CDR3 region has the DNA TGTGCCTGGAGTACCGGTTTGGCGAGGGCGGGGATAGAGACCCAGTACTTC. Protein: CAWSTGLARAGIETQYF.

The rearrangement uses TRBV3-1 (or the pseudogene TRBV3-2) and TRBJ2-3; 12 nucleotides align to TRBD1. Trimming cost V 0 bases and J 4 bases; bases outside gene matches: 5. CDR1 and CDR2 from the germline V gene are LGHDT and YNNKEL (reference sequence). The CDR3 sequence is 17 residues long. CDR3 loop: CASSQELGQGAADTQYF. CDR3 coding DNA: TGTGCCAGCAGCCAAGAATTGGGACAGGGGGCAGCAGATACGCAGTATTTT.

This chain uses TRBV3-1 (or the pseudogene TRBV3-2) with TRBJ1-6, with TRBD1 as a possible D gene (6 bases). Germline lookup yields CDR1 LGHDT and CDR2 YNNKEL (reference sequence). V was cut by 3 bases and J by 9 bases, with 15 bases left in between. The CDR3 sequence is 15 residues long. This CDR3 reads CASSHRGSPGSPLHF. The CDR3 DNA is TGTGCCAGCAGCCACAGGGGATCGCCTGGTTCACCCCTCCACTTT.

This chain joins TRBV23-1 and TRBJ1-1; D is possibly TRBD1 (5 bases). TRBV23-1 is assigned to the ORF class and has an uncertain function. Deletions cut 0 bases from V and 2 bases from J, with 16 bases between. This CDR3 comprises 17 residues. The CDR3: CASSQSILRGFNTEAFF. The CDR3 DNA reads as TGCGCCAGCAGTCAATCGATCCTTAGGGGTTTCAACACTGAAGCTTTCTTT.